This TCR beta chain was sequenced in a study of shared clonotypes between healthy human individuals. Study findings and constraints: Estimated clonotype richness was generally higher in naive than memory subsets.

Methods used by the authors: ImmunoSEQ sequences covered only the junction and lacked quality scores; filtering therefore differed. Clones were sequenced by immunoSEQ multiplex PCR, and TCRdb holds only the in-frame ones, with some missing. V, J and clone size are those of that table, while D and trimming were read from the DNA. The table records 2 million to 2.5 million clones, approximately 95% of them present only once. This CDR3 spans 14 amino acids. Per the germline V gene, CDR1 is SGDLS and CDR2 is YYNGEE. V gave up 4 bases and J gave up 6 bases, with 16 bases separating them. This clone was picked up one time. What it binds is not known.

V and J are TRBV9 and TRBJ1-1, with a weak D call TRBD1 (6 bases). The sequencing input was naive CD4+ T cells sorted from blood. Subset meaning: CD45RA+ positively selected. The clonotype was recovered from a man aged 18 to 29 in good health. CDR3 sequence: CASSKTPGHPEAFF. CDR3 nucleotide sequence: TGTGCCAGCAGCAAGACTCCGGGACACCCTGAAGCTTTCTTT.